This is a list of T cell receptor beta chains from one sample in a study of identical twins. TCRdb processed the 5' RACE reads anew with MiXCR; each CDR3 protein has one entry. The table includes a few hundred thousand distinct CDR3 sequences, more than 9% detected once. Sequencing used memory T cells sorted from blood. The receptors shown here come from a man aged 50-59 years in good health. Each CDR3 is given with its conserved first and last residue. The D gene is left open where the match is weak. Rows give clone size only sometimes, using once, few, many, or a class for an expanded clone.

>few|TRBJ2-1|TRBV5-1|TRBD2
CASSFLGTSGSPGAYNEQFF
TGCGCCAGCAGCTTTCTAGGGACTAGCGGGAGCCCCGGGGCGTACAATGAGCAGTTCTTC
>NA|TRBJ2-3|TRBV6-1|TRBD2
CASSRQRGTSTDTQYF
TGTGCCAGCAGCCGCCAGCGGGGAACTAGCACAGATACGCAGTATTTT
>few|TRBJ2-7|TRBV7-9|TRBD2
CASSSALAGNIGEQYF
TGTGCCAGCAGCTCAGCACTAGCGGGGAATATAGGGGAGCAGTACTTC
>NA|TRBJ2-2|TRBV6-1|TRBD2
CASTLGWGGIGELFF
TGTGCCAGCACCCTGGGTTGGGGGGGAATCGGGGAGCTGTTTTTT
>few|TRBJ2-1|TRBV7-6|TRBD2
CASSLEAGGLNEQFF
TGTGCCAGCAGCTTAGAGGCGGGAGGCCTCAATGAGCAGTTCTTC
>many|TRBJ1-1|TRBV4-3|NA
CASSQGDNTEAFF
TGCGCCAGCAGCCAAGGTGATAACACTGAAGCTTTCTTT
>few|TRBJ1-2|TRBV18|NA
CASSDDSRYGYTF
TGTGCCAGCTCAGATGACAGTCGGTATGGCTACACCTTC
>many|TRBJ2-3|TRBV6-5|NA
CASSYSRTGDTQYF
TGTGCCAGCAGTTACTCCAGGACTGGGGATACGCAGTATTTT
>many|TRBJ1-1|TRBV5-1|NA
CASSLGGTLGTEAFF
TGCGCCAGCAGCTTGGGGGGTACTTTGGGCACTGAAGCTTTCTTT
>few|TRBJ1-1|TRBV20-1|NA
CSAMAGRNTEAFF
TGCAGTGCTATGGCAGGACGGAACACTGAAGCTTTCTTT
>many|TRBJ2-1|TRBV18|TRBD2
CASSPASGANNEQFF
TGTGCCAGCTCACCTGCTAGCGGGGCAAACAATGAGCAGTTCTTC
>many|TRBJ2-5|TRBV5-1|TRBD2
CASSPLNSGKETQYF
TGCGCCAGCAGCCCGCTGAATAGCGGGAAAGAGACCCAGTACTTC
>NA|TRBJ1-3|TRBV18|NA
CASSPLGERSGNTIYF
TGTGCCAGCTCACCTCTCGGAGAACGCTCTGGAAACACCATATATTTT
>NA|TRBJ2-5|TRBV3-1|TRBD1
CASSQVGDRGPIGVQYF
TGTGCCAGCAGCCAAGTAGGGGACAGGGGGCCCATTGGTGTCCAGTACTTC